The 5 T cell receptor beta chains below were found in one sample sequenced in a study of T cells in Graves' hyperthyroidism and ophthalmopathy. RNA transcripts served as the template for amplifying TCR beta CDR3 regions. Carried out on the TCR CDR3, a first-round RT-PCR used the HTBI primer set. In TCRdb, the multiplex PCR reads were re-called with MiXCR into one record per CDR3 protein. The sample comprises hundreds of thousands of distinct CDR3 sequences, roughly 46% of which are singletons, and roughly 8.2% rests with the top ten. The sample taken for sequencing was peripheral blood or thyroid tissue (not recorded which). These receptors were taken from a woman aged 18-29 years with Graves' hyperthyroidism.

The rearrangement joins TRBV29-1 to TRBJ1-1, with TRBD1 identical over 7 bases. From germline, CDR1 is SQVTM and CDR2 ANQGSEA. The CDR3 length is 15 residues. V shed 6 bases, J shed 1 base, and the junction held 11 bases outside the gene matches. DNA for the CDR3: TGCAGCGTGGTAATGGGTAGGACAGGGAACACTGAAGCTTTCTTT. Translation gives CSVVMGRTGNTEAFF.

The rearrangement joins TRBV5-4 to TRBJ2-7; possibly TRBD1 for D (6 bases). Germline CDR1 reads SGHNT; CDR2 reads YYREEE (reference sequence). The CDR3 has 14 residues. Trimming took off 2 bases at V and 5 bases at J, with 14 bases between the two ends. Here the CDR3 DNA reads TGTGCCAGCAGCTTTTCGCAGGGGCGGAACGAGCAGTACTTC. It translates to CASSFSQGRNEQYF.

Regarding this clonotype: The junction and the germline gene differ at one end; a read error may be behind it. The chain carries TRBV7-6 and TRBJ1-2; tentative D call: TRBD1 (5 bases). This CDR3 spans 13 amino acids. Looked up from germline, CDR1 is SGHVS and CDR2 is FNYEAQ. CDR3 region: CASSQDDSYGYTF. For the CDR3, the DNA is TGCGCCAGCAGCCAAGACGACAGTTATGGCTACACCTTC.

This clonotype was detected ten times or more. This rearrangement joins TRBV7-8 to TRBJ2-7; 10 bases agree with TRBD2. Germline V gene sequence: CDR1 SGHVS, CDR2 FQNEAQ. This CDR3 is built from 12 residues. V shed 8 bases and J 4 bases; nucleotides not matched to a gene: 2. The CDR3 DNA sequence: TGTGCCAGCCAGCGGGAGGGTTACGAGCAGTACTTC. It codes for CASQREGYEQYF.

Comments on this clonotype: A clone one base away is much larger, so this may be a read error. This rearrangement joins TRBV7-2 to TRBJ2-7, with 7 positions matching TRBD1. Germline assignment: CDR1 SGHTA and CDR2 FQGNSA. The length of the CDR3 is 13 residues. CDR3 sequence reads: CASSSRQGYEQHF. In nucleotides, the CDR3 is TGTGCCAGCAGCTCACGACAGGGCTACGAGCAGCACTTC. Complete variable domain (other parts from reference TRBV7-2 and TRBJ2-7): GAGVSQSPSNKVTEKGKDVELRCDPISGHTALYWYRQSLGQGLEFLIYFQGNSAPDKSGLPSDRFSAERTGGSVSTLTIQRTQQEDSAVYLCASSSRQGYEQHFGPGTRLTVT.